The clone carrying this T cell receptor (beta chain) occurred a few times. Survey-level immunoSEQ sequencing profiled the TCR beta repertoire. Method: immunoSEQ multiplex PCR; TCRdb's copy keeps in-frame clones and lacks some. This table holds 68,000 or so clones, around 93% found once. V lost 2 bases and J lost 3, with 5 bases in between. There are 13 residues in the CDR3. The germline CDR1 and CDR2 sequences are LGHNA and YNFKEQ. This clonotype originated in a man aged 35 to 55 with rheumatoid arthritis. Sequenced sample: PBMCs. The V and J genes are TRBV4-2 and TRBJ1-5; the D is unclear. This CDR3 is CASSQMSNQPQHF. The CDR3 nucleotides read TGTGCCAGCAGCCAAATGTCCAATCAGCCCCAGCATTTT.